These 28 T cell receptor beta chains were sequenced from one sample in a study of OX40 agonist ivuxolimab in advanced cancers. Sequencing used immunoSEQ multiplex PCR; TCRdb keeps in-frame clones, though not all of them. The sample has about 53,000 clones; less than 90% are singletons. The sequences come from CD4+ or CD8+ T cells sorted from blood, collected in a trial of the OX40 agonist ivuxolimab. The receptors shown here come from an adult with an advanced solid tumor such as melanoma, head and neck, liver or kidney cancer.

The chain employs TRBV19 and TRBJ2-7, with D possibly TRBD2 on 6 matching bases. Trimming cost V 8 bases and J 4 bases, with 6 bases left between them. The CDR3 spans 10 residues. The germline V gene has CDR1 LNHDA and CDR2 SQIVND (reference sequence). The CDR3 sequence is CASGTYEQYF. CDR3 nucleotides: TGTGCCAGTGGGACTTACGAGCAGTACTTC.

This chain uses TRBV11-3 with TRBJ1-3, with D perhaps matching TRBD1 (5 bases). CDR1 and CDR2 from the germline V gene are SGHNT and YENEEA. There are 15 residues in the CDR3. Trimming removed 3 bases from V and 0 bases from J, with 9 bases in between. The CDR3 loop is CASSLRGDSGNTIYF. CDR3 nucleotides: TGTGCCAGCAGCTTGCGGGGGGACTCTGGAAACACCATATATTTT.

The CDR3 is CSARGTEQYF. CDR3 DNA sequence: TGCAGTGCTAGAGGCACCGAGCAGTACTTC. The V gene is TRBV20-1, the J gene TRBJ2-7; D call uncertain. CDR3 length: 10 residues. Trimming stripped 1 base from V and 6 bases from J, with 4 bases between. Per the germline V gene, CDR1 is DFQATT and CDR2 is SNEGSKA (reference sequence).

The V and J genes are TRBV19 and TRBJ2-4, with TRBD2 identical over 9 bases. Germline V CDR1 and CDR2: LNHDA, SQIVND (reference sequence). This CDR3 has 17 amino acids. Trimming cost V 4 bases and J 1 base; bases outside gene matches: 8. CDR3 residues: CASSKREARVAKNIQYF. The CDR3 nucleotides are TGTGCCAGTAGTAAGCGGGAGGCCCGGGTGGCCAAAAACATTCAGTACTTC.

The rearrangement links TRBV29-1 to TRBJ2-5, with D uncertain. Trimming stripped 3 bases from V and 4 bases from J, with 12 bases between. The CDR3 runs to 13 residues. From germline, CDR1 is SQVTM and CDR2 ANQGSEA. CDR3 coding DNA: TGCAGCGTTGATGCCGCTAGAGGAGAGACCCAGTACTTC. It is translated as CSVDAARGETQYF.

The chain uses TRBV30 and TRBJ2-1; D ambiguous. The V end lost 0 bases, the J end lost 3 bases, and 3 bases lay between the germline ends. The CDR3 spans 12 residues. The germline V gene encodes CDR1 GTSNPN and CDR2 SVGIG (reference sequence). CDR3 region: CAWSVGYNEQFF. The CDR3 nucleotides read TGTGCCTGGAGTGTAGGCTACAATGAGCAGTTCTTC. The full variable domain, with the rest looked up from reference TRBV30 and TRBJ2-1, is SQTIHQWPATLVQPVGSPLSLECTVEGTSNPNLYWYRQAAGRGLQLLFYSVGIGQISSEVPQNLSASRPQDRQFILSSKKLLLSDSGFYLCAWSVGYNEQFFGPGTRLTVL.

The sample holds a few counts of this clone. The genes are TRBV4-3 and TRBJ2-1; tentatively, D is TRBD2 (5 bases). CDR3 length equals 15 residues. Germline assignment: CDR1 LGHNA and CDR2 YSLEER. The V end lost 0 bases, the J end lost 8 bases, and 14 bases lay between the germline ends. CDR3 bases: TGCGCCAGCAGCCAAGATCTGGACGGGATTTATGAGCAGTTCTTC. It encodes CASSQDLDGIYEQFF.

A note on this clone: One end of the junction varies from germline; a read error may be responsible. The chain recombines TRBV6-5 with TRBJ2-4; D perhaps matches TRBD1 (5 bases). The CDR3 extends over 11 amino acids. Germline V lookup: CDR1 MNHEY, CDR2 SVGAGI. The CDR3 bases are TGTGCCAGCAGTGAATTTGGCAGGGCGCACTTC. Residues: CASSEFGRAHF.

The V call is TRBV29-1, the J call TRBJ2-7; D possibly matches TRBD1 or TRBD2 (6 bases each). Germline CDR1 SQVTM, CDR2 ANQGSEA. The CDR3 is made up of 15 amino acids. V was trimmed by 2 bases and J by 7 bases, leaving 21 bases between them. CDR3 in amino acids: CSVEFRGRIVWEQYF. As DNA, the CDR3 is TGCAGCGTTGAATTTAGGGGGAGGATCGTCTGGGAGCAGTACTTC.

This clone was detected only a few times. The gene calls are TRBV5-1 and TRBJ2-1; 11 nucleotides match TRBD2. V lost 4 bases to trimming and J lost 4 bases; unmatched junction nucleotides: 10. Germline V gene data show CDR1 as SGHRS and CDR2 as YFSETQ. This CDR3 contains 17 residues. The CDR3, as DNA: TGCGCCAGCAGCGATAGACTAGCGGGAATAAGTTACAATGAGCAGTTCTTC. Translation: CASSDRLAGISYNEQFF.

V gene TRBV6-5 combines with J gene TRBJ1-4; D unresolved. Trimming cost V 6 bases and J 5 bases, with 16 bases left between them. This CDR3 spans 15 amino acids. Germline CDR1 and CDR2: MNHEY and SVGAGI. CDR3 region: CASRPTTVGNEKLFF. The CDR3 coding sequence is TGTGCCAGCAGACCGACGACGGTCGGGAATGAAAAACTGTTTTTT.

By frequency in the sample, this clone is medium-sized (0.01 to 0.1%). This chain connects TRBV10-3 to TRBJ2-2; D gene uncertain. This CDR3 spans 14 amino acids. CDR1 and CDR2 from the germline V gene are ENHRY and SYGVKD. The V end was cut by 2 bases, the J end by 0 bases, with 4 bases between. The CDR3 DNA is TGTGCCATCAGTGAGGGGGCGAACACCGGGGAGCTGTTTTTT. Translating gives CAISEGANTGELFF.

The gene calls are TRBV10-3 and TRBJ1-4; 7 nucleotides align to TRBD1. Looked up from germline, CDR1 is ENHRY and CDR2 is SYGVKD. This CDR3 has 15 residues. V lost 3 bases to trimming and J lost 1 base; unmatched junction nucleotides: 2. CDR3 region: CAISENRGTNEKLFF. The CDR3 DNA reads TGTGCCATCAGTGAAAACAGGGGAACTAATGAAAAACTGTTTTTT.

DNA for the CDR3: TGTGCCAGCAGTTACCAGGGCGAGCAGTACTTC. The encoded protein is CASSYQGEQYF. This chain connects TRBV6-1 to TRBJ2-7; weak D call: TRBD1 (5 bases). This CDR3 contains 11 residues. The V gene lost 5 bases and the J gene lost 6 bases, with 8 bases spanning the gap. Germline assignment: CDR1 MNHNS and CDR2 SASEGT.

This clone was observed a single time. The chain has TRBV6-6 and TRBJ1-4, with unresolved D. V gave up 0 bases and J gave up 8 bases, with 13 bases separating them. CDR3 length equals 15 residues. Germline V gene lookup returns CDR1 MNHNY and CDR2 SVGAGI (reference sequence). Written as DNA, the CDR3 is TGTGCCAGCAGTTACTCAGCCGGCGACGGGGAAAAACTGTTTTTT. It yields the protein CASSYSAGDGEKLFF.

The genes are TRBV19 and TRBJ1-1; D is unresolved. The CDR3 extends over 13 amino acids. Trimming shortened V by 6 bases and J by 3 bases, and 11 bases separated the two germline ends. The germline V gene encodes CDR1 LNHDA and CDR2 SQIVND (reference sequence). Written as DNA, the CDR3 is TGTGCCAGTAGCCGGCTCCGGGACACTGAAGCTTTCTTT. Its protein is CASSRLRDTEAFF.

The chain employs TRBV11-3 and TRBJ1-4; the D gene is possibly TRBD1 (5 bases). Germline CDR1 is SGHNT and CDR2 is YENEEA. The V end lost 5 bases, the J end lost 5 bases, and 15 bases lay between the germline ends. The CDR3 contains 15 residues. The CDR3 DNA sequence: TGTGCCAGCAGCCTTAGAGTACAGGTAAATGAAAAACTGTTTTTT. Its protein product is CASSLRVQVNEKLFF.

This chain links TRBV10-3 with TRBJ2-7; 12 bases fit TRBD2. The CDR3 sequence is 16 residues long. V was pared by 5 bases and J by 2 bases, with 7 bases of the junction left unmatched. CDR1 is ENHRY, CDR2 SYGVKD, per germline. The CDR3 sequence: CAISYQTSGRTYEQYF. CDR3 bases: TGTGCCATCAGTTACCAGACTAGCGGGAGAACCTACGAGCAGTACTTC.

This clone was counted a single time. The chain joins TRBV5-1 to TRBJ2-3; no firm D call. The CDR3 is 15 amino acids. Looked up from germline, CDR1 is SGHRS and CDR2 is YFSETQ. Trimming took off 2 bases at V and 2 bases at J, with 12 bases between the two ends. For the CDR3, the DNA is TGCGCCAGCAGCTTCGTAGGCCAGAACACAGATACGCAGTATTTT. This translates into CASSFVGQNTDTQYF.

V gene TRBV5-6 combines with J gene TRBJ2-2; 7 bases fit TRBD1. Germline CDR1 is SGHDT and CDR2 is YYEEEE. The CDR3 sequence is 15 residues long. The ends lost 4 bases at V and 5 bases at J; junction bases unmatched: 8. The CDR3 DNA follows: TGTGCCAGCAGCCCGCGACAGGGAAGGACCGGGGAGCTGTTTTTT. It is translated as CASSPRQGRTGELFF.

The chain joins TRBV28 to TRBJ1-4, with D maybe TRBD1 (6 bases). The V end was cut by 8 bases, the J end by 7 bases, with 17 bases between. The length of the CDR3 is 14 residues. Germline V gene data show CDR1 as MDHEN and CDR2 as SYDVKM. The CDR3 protein is CASLGAGVGEKLFF. CDR3 coding DNA: TGTGCCAGCCTCGGAGCAGGGGTGGGTGAAAAACTGTTTTTT.

This CDR3 is CASSRGQADIQYF. As DNA, the CDR3 is TGTGCCAGCAGTAGGGGACAGGCGGACATTCAGTACTTC. The V and J genes are TRBV2 and TRBJ2-4, with 8 nucleotides matching TRBD1. CDR1 and CDR2 (germline): SNHLY, FYNNEI. This CDR3 is built from 13 residues. V lost 5 bases, J lost 8 bases, and 5 bases stayed unmatched.

The V and J genes are TRBV5-4 and TRBJ2-7; D possibly corresponds to TRBD2 (6 bases). Trimming stripped 4 bases from V and 6 bases from J, with 20 bases between. The CDR3 spans 15 residues. The germline V gene encodes CDR1 SGHNT and CDR2 YYREEE (reference sequence). The CDR3 bases are TGTGCCAGCAGCGGCCCGGGACTTGTCCCTAGCGAGCAGTACTTC. Translation: CASSGPGLVPSEQYF.

The chain joins TRBV7-2 to TRBJ2-2, with D hard to call. This CDR3 region has 13 residues. Deletions cut 2 bases from V and 8 bases from J, with 9 bases between. From germline, CDR1 is SGHTA and CDR2 FQGNSA. DNA of the CDR3: TGTGCCAGCAGCTTAATGGGCGAGGGGGAGCTGTTTTTT. This encodes CASSLMGEGELFF.

The gene calls are TRBV2 and TRBJ2-1, with D unclear. Germline V gene data show CDR1 as SNHLY and CDR2 as FYNNEI. CDR3 length: 13 residues. The V and J ends lost 6 bases and 3 bases respectively, with 9 bases between them. Here the CDR3 reads CASSEYIYNEQFF. The DNA of the CDR3 is TGTGCCAGCAGCGAGTACATCTACAATGAGCAGTTCTTC.

The rearrangement joins TRBV7-9 to TRBJ1-2; 9 bases line up with TRBD1. This CDR3 comprises 15 residues. V was clipped by 5 bases and J by 2 bases; unmatched bases: 6. Germline values: CDR1 SEHNR, CDR2 FQNEAQ (reference sequence). The CDR3 spells CASSTFGTGNYGYTF. CDR3 nucleotide sequence: TGTGCCAGCAGCACGTTCGGGACAGGGAACTATGGCTACACCTTC.

In DNA form, the CDR3 reads TGTGCCAGCAGCTTAGGAGGGTCAACCTACGAGCAGTACTTC. This translates into CASSLGGSTYEQYF. V is TRBV7-8 and J is TRBJ2-7; possibly TRBD2 for D (5 bases). V lost 1 base and J 2 bases, leaving 9 bases between the germline ends. This CDR3 comprises 14 residues. Germline CDR1 SGHVS, CDR2 FQNEAQ. The entire variable domain, with the rest obtained from reference TRBV7-8 and TRBJ2-7, is as follows: GAGVSQSPRYKVAKRGQDVALRCDPISGHVSLFWYQQALGQGPEFLTYFQNEAQLDKSGLPSDRFFAERPEGSVSTLKIQRTQQEDSAVYLCASSLGGSTYEQYFGPGTRLTVT.

This clone is labeled as medium-sized. The chain combines TRBV4-1 with TRBJ2-2; D not certain. Trimming removed 0 bases from V and 4 bases from J, with 6 bases in between. Per germline, CDR1 MGHRA and CDR2 YSYEKL. This CDR3 has 14 residues. This CDR3 reads CASSQERFTGELFF. CDR3 nucleotide sequence: TGCGCCAGCAGCCAAGAACGATTCACCGGGGAGCTGTTTTTT.